Below are 28 T cell receptor beta chains sequenced from a single sample in a study of blood T cell repertoires in COVID-19. TCRdb keeps only in-frame clones here, not all; method: immunoSEQ multiplex PCR. Of tens of thousands of clones listed, approximately 80% are singletons. The material sequenced was peripheral blood. These receptors all come from an elderly woman with active or convalescent COVID-19.

Of note for this clone: One end of the junction is discordant with germline, which a read error may explain. The chain links TRBV24-1 to TRBJ1-1, with a possible D match to TRBD1 (6 bases). The CDR3 is 14 residues long. The germline V gene has CDR1 KGHDR and CDR2 SFDVKD. This CDR3 reads CATSEGQWNSEAFF. As DNA, the CDR3 is TGTGCCACCAGTGAAGGACAGTGGAACTCTGAAGCTTTCTTT.

The table lists this clone with a count of one. The chain uses TRBV6-5 and TRBJ1-3; unclear D gene. V lost 8 bases to trimming and J lost 4 bases, with 6 bases between them. Germline CDR1 reads MNHEY; CDR2 reads SVGAGI. CDR3 size: 11 residues. CDR3 residues: CASQRGNTIYF. CDR3 bases: TGTGCCAGCCAGAGGGGAAACACCATATATTTT.

For the CDR3, the DNA is TGTGCCTGGAGGATTTTACAGGTTGGGGAGCAGTACTTC. This codes for CAWRILQVGEQYF. The gene calls are TRBV30 and TRBJ2-7; D may be TRBD1 (5 bases). The CDR3 is 13 residues long. The V end lost 3 bases, the J end lost 7 bases, and 16 bases lay between the germline ends. Germline CDR1 reads GTSNPN; CDR2 reads SVGIG (reference sequence).

This sequence joins TRBV18 and TRBJ1-3; no firm D call. Germline V gives CDR1 KGHSH, CDR2 LQKENI. The CDR3 loop spans 15 amino acids. V shed 3 bases and J shed 0 bases, with 9 bases lying between them. In DNA form, the CDR3 reads TGTGCCAGCTCACCCAATCAGGCCTCTGGAAACACCATATATTTT. Translating it yields CASSPNQASGNTIYF.

V and J are TRBV13 and TRBJ1-5; D is uncertain. The germline V and J ends were trimmed by 0 bases and 6 bases, with 6 bases remaining between them. The CDR3 has 13 residues. Germline lookup yields CDR1 PRHDT and CDR2 FYEKMQ (reference sequence). The CDR3 nucleotides read TGTGCCAGCAGCTTAGGACAGATTCAGCCCCAGCATTTT. It encodes CASSLGQIQPQHF.

This sequence joins TRBV20-1 and TRBJ2-3, with 9 bases matching TRBD2. This CDR3 spans 17 amino acids. Losses at the gene ends were 3 bases for V and 5 bases for J; bases not matched to a gene: 15. Germline V gene lookup returns CDR1 DFQATT and CDR2 SNEGSKA (reference sequence). The CDR3 region is CSASGVAGDLRGDTQYF. The CDR3 DNA is TGCAGTGCTAGTGGAGTAGCGGGGGACCTTCGGGGAGATACGCAGTATTTT.

V gene TRBV10-1 combines with J gene TRBJ2-1; D remains ambiguous. Germline V lookup: CDR1 WNHNN, CDR2 SYGVQD (reference sequence). Trimming took 2 bases from V and 7 from J, leaving 9 bases between them. The CDR3 has 13 amino acids. CDR3 nucleotide sequence: TGCGCCAGCAGTGAGGGGCGTCGAAATGAGCAGTTCTTC. Amino acid sequence: CASSEGRRNEQFF.

The rearrangement links TRBV7-8 to TRBJ2-1; D may be TRBD2 (5 bases). CDR3 length: 16 residues. The V and J ends lost 3 bases and 1 base respectively, with 13 bases between them. Germline-derived CDR1 and CDR2 are SGHVS and FQNEAQ. This chain's CDR3 is CASSFRRTGSYNEQFF. The CDR3 DNA follows: TGTGCCAGCAGCTTTCGTCGAACGGGGTCCTACAATGAGCAGTTCTTC.

The chain employs TRBV3-1 (or the pseudogene TRBV3-2) and TRBJ1-1; 9 bases map to TRBD1. This CDR3 is 14 amino acids long. V gave up 8 bases and J gave up 1 base; unmatched junction bases: 5. The germline V gene has CDR1 LGHDT and CDR2 YNNKEL (reference sequence). DNA of the CDR3: TGTGCCAGCGGTCCGGGACAGGGGAACACTGAAGCTTTCTTT. This sequence encodes CASGPGQGNTEAFF.

This clone was seen more than once but under ten times. J is TRBJ2-2 and V is TRBV5-5, with D unresolved. This CDR3 is built from 15 residues. In germline, CDR1 is SGHKS, CDR2 YYEKEE (reference sequence). V lost 0 bases and J lost 5, with 11 bases in between. The CDR3 DNA reads as TGTGCCAGCAGCTTGGATCCTACGAGGACCGGGGAGCTGTTTTTT. It translates to CASSLDPTRTGELFF.

This sequence joins TRBV7-3 and TRBJ2-1; tentatively, D is TRBD2 (6 bases). Trimming removed 2 bases at V and 5 bases at J, with 10 bases between. Germline CDR1 reads SGHTA; CDR2 reads FQGTGA. The CDR3 has 14 residues. This CDR3 is CASSLAGPNNEQFF. DNA of the CDR3: TGTGCCAGCAGCTTAGCGGGGCCCAACAATGAGCAGTTCTTC.

The CDR3 DNA reads TGTGCCATCAGTGAGTGGGCAGGACTTCAGGACAATGAGCAGTTCTTC. Translating gives CAISEWAGLQDNEQFF. The rearrangement uses TRBV10-3 and TRBJ2-1; TRBD2 is a possible D gene (5 bases). Germline V CDR1 and CDR2: ENHRY, SYGVKD. The CDR3 runs 16 residues. V was cut by 1 base and J by 5 bases, with 15 bases left in between.

The CDR3 here is CSVAGTGYTEAFF. The CDR3 nucleotides are TGCAGCGTTGCCGGGACAGGTTACACTGAAGCTTTCTTT. J is TRBJ1-1 and V is TRBV29-1; 8 nucleotides align to TRBD1. Trimming took 4 bases from V and 3 from J; bases not matched to a gene: 4. The germline gives CDR1 SQVTM, CDR2 ANQGSEA. CDR3 length: 13 amino acids.

The rearrangement uses TRBV28 and TRBJ1-3; the D is unclear. Germline assignment: CDR1 MDHEN and CDR2 SYDVKM. The CDR3 has 13 amino acids. With 1 base removed from V and 3 bases from J, the gap between germline ends came to 4 bases. The CDR3 region is CASSLFGGNTIYF. The CDR3 bases are TGTGCCAGCAGTTTATTCGGTGGAAACACCATATATTTT.

CDR3 amino acids: CASSLVQGNGYTF. The DNA for the CDR3 is TGCGCCAGCAGTCTGGTACAGGGGAATGGCTACACCTTC. The rearrangement joins TRBV5-1 to TRBJ1-2; TRBD1 matches 7 bases. V shed 5 bases and J 6 bases; nucleotides not matched to a gene: 7. Germline CDR1 is SGHRS and CDR2 is YFSETQ. CDR3 size: 13 residues. Combining the CDR3 with reference TRBV5-1 and TRBJ1-2 gives the whole variable domain KAGVTQTPRYLIKTRGQQVTLSCSPISGHRSVSWYQQTPGQGLQFLFEYFSETQRNKGNFPGRFSGRQFSNSRSEMNVSTLELGDSALYLCASSLVQGNGYTFGSGTRLTVV.

The V gene is TRBV3-1 (or the pseudogene TRBV3-2), the J gene TRBJ2-1; TRBD1 is a possible D gene (6 bases). CDR1 is LGHDT, CDR2 YNNKEL, per germline (reference sequence). The CDR3 has 12 residues. Trimming shortened V by 1 base and J by 15 bases, and 13 bases separated the two germline ends. The CDR3 loop reads CASSQVSRGLFF. In DNA, the CDR3 is TGTGCCAGCAGCCAAGTTAGTAGGGGGTTGTTCTTC.

The genes are TRBV24-1 and TRBJ2-3; D is unresolved. The CDR3 spans 16 residues. The germline V gene encodes CDR1 KGHDR and CDR2 SFDVKD. V lost 4 bases and J 0 bases, leaving 13 bases between the germline ends. CDR3 sequence (DNA): TGTGCCACCAGTGACCGGAGCAGACCTAGCACAGATACGCAGTATTTT. Translated, it gives CATSDRSRPSTDTQYF.

In nucleotides, the CDR3 is TGCGCCAGCACGGACAGGGGTAGGGGCTACACCTTC. Protein sequence: CASTDRGRGYTF. The V and J genes are TRBV5-1 and TRBJ1-2; 9 bases are a match to TRBD1. V dropped 6 bases and J dropped 8; count of bases not matched to a gene: 5. This CDR3 is 12 amino acids long. CDR1 is SGHRS and CDR2 is YFSETQ in the germline V gene.

The V gene is TRBV7-9, the J gene TRBJ2-6; 8 bases line up with TRBD1. The junction had 15 bases not matched to a gene; V was cut back by 7 bases and J by 1 base. The germline gives CDR1 SEHNR, CDR2 FQNEAQ (reference sequence). The CDR3 consists of 19 residues. CDR3 protein: CASILTGVEKASGANVLTF. Written as DNA, the CDR3 is TGTGCCAGCATCCTGACAGGGGTAGAAAAAGCGTCTGGGGCCAACGTCCTGACTTTC. Drawing the rest from reference TRBV7-9 and TRBJ2-6, the complete variable domain is DTGVSQNPRHKITKRGQNVTFRCDPISEHNRLYWYRQTLGQGPEFLTYFQNEAQLEKSRLLSDRFSAERPKGSFSTLEIQRTEQGDSAMYLCASILTGVEKASGANVLTFGAGSRLTVL.

The chain carries TRBV15 and TRBJ1-1; possibly TRBD1 for D (6 bases). Trimming took off 0 bases at V and 0 bases at J, with 11 bases between the two ends. CDR3 length equals 16 residues. Looked up from germline, CDR1 is LNHNV and CDR2 is YYDKDF (reference sequence). The CDR3 region is CATSRDFQGMNTEAFF. As DNA, the CDR3 is TGTGCCACCAGCAGAGATTTCCAGGGGATGAACACTGAAGCTTTCTTT.

The V gene is TRBV2, the J gene TRBJ1-4; D is undetermined. The CDR3 has 12 residues. The V and J ends lost 6 bases and 7 bases respectively, with 9 bases between them. Per the germline V gene, CDR1 is SNHLY and CDR2 is FYNNEI. CDR3 in amino acids: CASRSAAEKLFF. The CDR3 nucleotides are TGTGCCAGCAGGTCAGCGGCTGAAAAACTGTTTTTT. The full variable domain, with the rest looked up from reference TRBV2 and TRBJ1-4, is EPEVTQTPSHQVTQMGQEVILRCVPISNHLYFYWYRQILGQKVEFLVSFYNNEISEKSEIFDDQFSVERPDGSNFTLKIRSTKLEDSAMYFCASRSAAEKLFFGSGTQLSVL.

The gene calls are TRBV2 and TRBJ2-1, with 12 bases that match TRBD2. This CDR3 region has 16 residues. The J segment lost 7 bases and the V segment lost 6 bases, leaving 10 bases of the junction unmatched. CDR1 and CDR2 (germline): SNHLY, FYNNEI. The CDR3 nucleotides read TGTGCCAGCAGGCCTCCGGGACTAGCGGGTAATAATGAGCAGTTCTTC. As protein: CASRPPGLAGNNEQFF.

The chain is built from TRBV12-5 and TRBJ1-2; D gene unclear. V dropped 1 base and J dropped 8 bases, with 11 bases sitting between them. The CDR3 covers 13 residues. CDR1 is LGHNT and CDR2 is FRNRAP in the germline V gene. In DNA, the CDR3 is TGTGCTAGTGGTTTGGGCCTCGGAGGGGGCTACACCTTC. This translates into CASGLGLGGGYTF.

The chain is built from TRBV15 and TRBJ2-2; 12 bases line up with TRBD2. Germline CDR1 and CDR2: LNHNV and YYDKDF (reference sequence). The CDR3 contains 17 residues. After removal of 6 bases from V and 5 bases from J, the junction contained 10 bases not matched to a gene. CDR3 DNA sequence: TGTGCCACCAGTCCACCGGGACTAGCGGGTATAACCGGGGAGCTGTTTTTT. As protein: CATSPPGLAGITGELFF.

Sample share makes this clone medium-sized. This chain uses TRBV2 with TRBJ1-5; unclear D gene. This CDR3 is built from 12 residues. CDR1 and CDR2 from the germline V gene are SNHLY and FYNNEI. V was cut by 6 bases and J by 2 bases, with 5 bases left in between. The CDR3 DNA is TGTGCCAGCAGCGTCGGCAATCAGCCCCAGCATTTT. This encodes CASSVGNQPQHF.

The chain uses TRBV7-3 and TRBJ1-1; D is possibly TRBD1 (6 bases). The CDR3 covers 14 residues. Germline V lookup: CDR1 SGHTA, CDR2 FQGTGA. The germline V and J ends were trimmed by 2 bases and 5 bases, with 12 bases remaining between them. CDR3 DNA: TGTGCCAGCAGCTTATTGGCCACAGGGACTGAAGCTTTCTTT. Its protein product is CASSLLATGTEAFF.

In DNA form, the CDR3 reads TGTGCCAGCAGCCAGGGACACCAGAACACCGGGGAGCTGTTTTTT. This sequence encodes CASSQGHQNTGELFF. The chain joins TRBV7-2 to TRBJ2-2; possible D gene TRBD1, 6 bases. Germline CDR1 and CDR2: SGHTA and FQGNSA. V was shortened by 5 bases and J by 1 base, with 11 bases between the two germline ends. The CDR3 has 15 amino acids.

The V gene is TRBV28, the J gene TRBJ2-3; TRBD1 matches at 12 bases. V gave up 3 bases and J gave up 2 bases; unmatched junction bases: 6. The CDR3 sequence is 17 residues long. The V gene's germline CDR1 is MDHEN and CDR2 SYDVKM. The CDR3 DNA follows: TGTGCCAGCAGTTTTTTTGTGGGACAGGGGGCCACAGATACGCAGTATTTT. Its translation: CASSFFVGQGATDTQYF.